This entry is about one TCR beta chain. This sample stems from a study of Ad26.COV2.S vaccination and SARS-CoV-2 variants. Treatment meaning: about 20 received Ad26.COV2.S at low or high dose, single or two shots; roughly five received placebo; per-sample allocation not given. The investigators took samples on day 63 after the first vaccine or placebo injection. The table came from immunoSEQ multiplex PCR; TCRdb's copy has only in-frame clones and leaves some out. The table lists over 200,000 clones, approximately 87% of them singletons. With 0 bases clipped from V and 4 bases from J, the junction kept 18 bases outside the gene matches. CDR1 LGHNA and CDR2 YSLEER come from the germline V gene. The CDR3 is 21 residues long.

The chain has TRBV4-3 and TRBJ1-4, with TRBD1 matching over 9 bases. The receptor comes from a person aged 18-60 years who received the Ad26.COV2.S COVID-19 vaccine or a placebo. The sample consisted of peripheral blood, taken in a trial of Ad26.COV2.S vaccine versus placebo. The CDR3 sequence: CASSQDPGDRARGQLNEKLFF. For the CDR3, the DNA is TGCGCCAGCAGCCAAGATCCCGGGGACAGGGCACGGGGGCAACTTAATGAAAAACTGTTTTTT.